This T cell receptor (beta chain) was identified during a study of glioma-infiltrating T cells. Study-level results: Tissue and blood shared very few CDR3 sequences. Gliomas, especially low-grade, showed above-expected tissue-blood divergence; non-neoplastic patients showed below.

Germline V gives CDR1 MDHEN, CDR2 SYDVKM. Including both end residues, the CDR3 is 12 amino acids long. Note on this clonotype: As yet, its antigen is unknown. A much bigger clone sits one base away, suggesting this may be a read error. This CDR3 is missing its conserved last phenylalanine or tryptophan, likely due to a read error. Because the CDR3's place on the DNA is in doubt, the DNA is left out and the CDR3 is given as listed by TCRdb.

The iRepertoire nested amplicon-rescue multiplex PCR amplified TCR alpha and beta CDR3s from RNA. One-step reverse transcription and amplification started from approximately 100-400 ng of tissue mRNA or PBMC total RNA. TCRdb recomputed calls from the multiplex PCR reads with MiXCR, one row per CDR3 protein. The profile covers over 90,000 distinct CDR3 sequences, with 29% appearing a single time and around 40% taken by the ten largest. V usage is TRBV28 and J usage is TRBJ2-4; the D call TRBD1 from the table was never checked on the DNA. The sample was glioma tissue, nonneoplastic brain tissue, or PBMCs (not recorded which). The sequence was obtained from a human donor with low-grade glioma or glioblastoma, undergoing nonglioma brain surgery, or in good health (not recorded which). Here the CDR3 reads CASRGRGRDISL.